Described below is a single T cell receptor beta chain sequence and its context. This sample is drawn from a study of blood T cell repertoires in COVID-19. The wider study: Spain, Italy and the United States supplied samples that represented acute and convalescent COVID-19. PBMCs, B-cell-depleted T cells, or T cells were the source of the cDNA or gDNA that made up the material.

This CDR3 region has 15 residues. Losses at the gene ends were 3 bases for V and 4 bases for J; bases not matched to a gene: 8. Per the germline V gene, CDR1 is MGHRA and CDR2 is YSYEKL. Per the original methods: The authors estimated nucleated cell counts from reference gene primer amplification. The method was immunoSEQ multiplex PCR; TCRdb's version includes in-frame clones alone and lacks a portion of them. Clonal size and the V and J genes are those of that table, whereas D and trimming came from the DNA. The sample consists of about 140,000 clones, over 60% of them appearing once. Sequenced material: peripheral blood. The genes are TRBV4-1 and TRBJ2-7; the match to TRBD1 covers 8 bases. The TCR sequence derives from a man older than 75 with acute or convalescent COVID-19. The CDR3 reads CASSQGAQGAYEQYF. For the CDR3, the DNA is TGCGCCAGCAGCCAGGGGGCTCAGGGGGCGTACGAGCAGTACTTC.